This is a list of T cell receptor beta chains from one sample in a study of blood T cell repertoires in COVID-19. This table comes from immunoSEQ multiplex PCR, and its TCRdb copy is limited to in-frame clones, with some not included. The sample shows about 150,000 clones, around four fifths of them seen only once. The sequenced sample consisted of PBMCs or T cells enriched from blood (not recorded which). Every receptor here comes from a woman aged 45-65 years who had recovered from COVID-19. The CDR3 runs from the conserved cysteine through the conserved F or W. The order of the fields is V gene, CDR3 length, J gene, clone size, D gene, CDR3 protein, CDR3 DNA. D genes are given only for firm matches. Clone size, where shown, is once, few, many, or a class for clones that have expanded.

v_gene: TRBV7-2
len: 16
j_gene: TRBJ2-1
abundance: -
d_gene: -
CDR3aa: CASSFRRQSSYNEQFF
CDR3nt: TGTGCCAGCAGCTTCAGGCGCCAGAGCTCCTACAATGAGCAGTTCTTC

v_gene: TRBV7-9
len: 13
j_gene: TRBJ1-1
abundance: -
d_gene: TRBD1
CDR3aa: CASRDQGAVEAFF
CDR3nt: TGTGCCAGCAGGGACCAGGGGGCTGTTGAAGCTTTCTTT

v_gene: TRBV19
len: 14
j_gene: TRBJ1-2
abundance: -
d_gene: -
CDR3aa: CASTQRDRNYGYTF
CDR3nt: TGTGCCAGTACCCAACGAGACAGGAACTATGGCTACACCTTC

v_gene: TRBV27
len: 15
j_gene: TRBJ2-1
abundance: -
d_gene: TRBD2
CDR3aa: CASRSISGRNNEQFF
CDR3nt: TGTGCCAGCAGATCTATTAGCGGGAGAAACAATGAGCAGTTCTTC

v_gene: TRBV27
len: 16
j_gene: TRBJ2-2
abundance: -
d_gene: TRBD1
CDR3aa: CASSPGQERTTGELFF
CDR3nt: TGTGCCAGCAGTCCGGGACAGGAGCGTACCACCGGGGAGCTGTTTTTT

v_gene: TRBV6-5
len: 15
j_gene: TRBJ1-5
abundance: -
d_gene: TRBD1
CDR3aa: CASKQGAWGNQPQHF
CDR3nt: TGTGCCAGCAAGCAGGGGGCGTGGGGCAATCAGCCCCAGCATTTT

v_gene: TRBV5-4
len: 16
j_gene: TRBJ2-6
abundance: -
d_gene: TRBD2
CDR3aa: CASAASGSSGANVLTF
CDR3nt: TGTGCCAGCGCCGCGAGCGGGAGCTCTGGGGCCAACGTCCTGACTTTC

v_gene: TRBV27
len: 14
j_gene: TRBJ1-1
abundance: few
d_gene: -
CDR3aa: CASSLARSHTEAFF
CDR3nt: TGTGCCAGCAGTTTAGCACGGTCCCACACTGAAGCTTTCTTT

v_gene: TRBV28
len: 15
j_gene: TRBJ1-4
abundance: once
d_gene: TRBD1
CDR3aa: CASSFGDRANEKLFF
CDR3nt: TGTGCCAGCAGTTTTGGTGACAGGGCCAATGAAAAACTGTTTTTT

v_gene: TRBV10-3
len: 17
j_gene: TRBJ2-1
abundance: -
d_gene: TRBD1
CDR3aa: CAISGGNPGQGLNEQFF
CDR3nt: TGTGCCATCAGTGGGGGGAATCCGGGACAGGGGCTCAATGAGCAGTTCTTC

v_gene: TRBV28
len: 18
j_gene: TRBJ1-2
abundance: -
d_gene: -
CDR3aa: CASSLWTEGQNPNYGYTF
CDR3nt: TGTGCCAGCAGTTTATGGACCGAGGGCCAGAACCCTAACTATGGCTACACCTTC

v_gene: TRBV7-2
len: 20
j_gene: TRBJ2-2
abundance: -
d_gene: TRBD1
CDR3aa: CASSLATGAVGAKGSGELFF
CDR3nt: TGTGCCAGCAGCTTAGCTACAGGGGCGGTAGGGGCAAAGGGATCCGGGGAGCTGTTTTTT

v_gene: TRBV24-1
len: 13
j_gene: TRBJ2-1
abundance: -
d_gene: -
CDR3aa: CATSDLSADEQFF
CDR3nt: TGTGCCACCAGTGATTTGTCAGCGGATGAGCAGTTCTTC

v_gene: TRBV29-1
len: 14
j_gene: TRBJ2-1
abundance: -
d_gene: -
CDR3aa: CSVEDVRNYNEQFF
CDR3nt: TGCAGCGTTGAAGATGTGAGGAATTACAATGAGCAGTTCTTC

v_gene: TRBV7-9
len: 13
j_gene: TRBJ1-2
abundance: -
d_gene: -
CDR3aa: CASSFSGKDGYTF
CDR3nt: TGTGCCAGCAGCTTTTCAGGGAAGGATGGCTACACCTTC

v_gene: TRBV6-5
len: 16
j_gene: TRBJ1-3
abundance: -
d_gene: TRBD1
CDR3aa: CASSYSTGVSGNTIYF
CDR3nt: TGTGCCAGCAGTTACTCTACAGGGGTCTCTGGAAACACCATATATTTT

v_gene: TRBV21-1
len: 16
j_gene: TRBJ2-3
abundance: -
d_gene: -
CDR3aa: CARINYLAGSTDTQYF
CDR3nt: TGTGCCAGGATTAATTACCTAGCGGGGAGCACAGATACGCAGTATTTT

v_gene: TRBV24-1
len: 15
j_gene: TRBJ2-1
abundance: -
d_gene: TRBD2
CDR3aa: CATSDWTSGRDEQFF
CDR3nt: TGTGCCACCAGTGACTGGACTAGCGGGAGAGATGAGCAGTTCTTC

v_gene: TRBV19
len: 14
j_gene: TRBJ1-2
abundance: -
d_gene: -
CDR3aa: CASTTMGGPVGYTF
CDR3nt: TGTGCCAGTACCACAATGGGGGGGCCGGTTGGCTACACCTTC

v_gene: TRBV5-5
len: 15
j_gene: TRBJ2-7
abundance: -
d_gene: -
CDR3aa: CASSLGYRLYYEQYF
CDR3nt: TGTGCCAGCAGCCTGGGGTACAGGCTTTACTACGAGCAGTACTTC

v_gene: TRBV27
len: 15
j_gene: TRBJ1-6
abundance: -
d_gene: -
CDR3aa: CASSFGGLGNSPLHF
CDR3nt: TGTGCCAGCAGTTTCGGGGGGCTGGGGAATTCACCCCTCCACTTT

v_gene: TRBV6-2/TRBV6-3
len: 15
j_gene: TRBJ1-2
abundance: -
d_gene: -
CDR3aa: CASSLQSRANYGYTF
CDR3nt: TGTGCCAGCAGCCTACAATCCAGGGCAAACTATGGCTACACCTTC

v_gene: TRBV9
len: 16
j_gene: TRBJ2-3
abundance: -
d_gene: -
CDR3aa: CASSVAFAGSTDTQYF
CDR3nt: TGTGCCAGCAGCGTAGCTTTCGCGGGCAGTACAGATACGCAGTATTTT

v_gene: TRBV6-1
len: 17
j_gene: TRBJ1-2
abundance: -
d_gene: -
CDR3aa: CASSGRRMGAGGDGYTF
CDR3nt: TGTGCCAGCAGTGGCCGCCGGATGGGGGCAGGTGGTGATGGCTACACCTTC

v_gene: TRBV28
len: 14
j_gene: TRBJ1-1
abundance: -
d_gene: -
CDR3aa: CASGGDGKNTEAFF
CDR3nt: TGTGCCAGCGGGGGGGACGGGAAGAACACTGAAGCTTTCTTT

v_gene: TRBV9
len: 18
j_gene: TRBJ2-7
abundance: -
d_gene: TRBD2
CDR3aa: CASSVNPGTSGTDYEQYF
CDR3nt: TGTGCCAGCAGCGTAAACCCTGGGACTAGCGGGACCGACTACGAGCAGTACTTC

v_gene: TRBV25-1
len: 12
j_gene: TRBJ2-1
abundance: -
d_gene: TRBD2
CDR3aa: CASRWDRGGEFF
CDR3nt: TGTGCCAGCAGATGGGATCGGGGAGGGGAGTTCTTC

v_gene: TRBV27
len: 17
j_gene: TRBJ2-1
abundance: -
d_gene: TRBD1
CDR3aa: CASSPWGQPRGYNEQFF
CDR3nt: TGTGCCAGCAGTCCCTGGGGACAGCCCCGGGGTTACAATGAGCAGTTCTTC

v_gene: TRBV18
len: 16
j_gene: TRBJ2-2
abundance: -
d_gene: -
CDR3aa: CASSPQVTGWAGELFF
CDR3nt: TGTGCCAGCTCACCACAGGTGACAGGATGGGCCGGGGAGCTGTTTTTT

v_gene: TRBV5-5
len: 12
j_gene: TRBJ2-1
abundance: -
d_gene: -
CDR3aa: CASSLVGHEQFF
CDR3nt: TGTGCCAGCAGCTTGGTCGGTCATGAGCAGTTCTTC

v_gene: TRBV12-3/TRBV12-4
len: 11
j_gene: TRBJ1-5
abundance: once
d_gene: -
CDR3aa: CASSFGEPQHF
CDR3nt: TGTGCCAGCAGTTTCGGAGAGCCCCAGCATTTT

v_gene: TRBV5-6
len: 12
j_gene: TRBJ2-5
abundance: -
d_gene: -
CDR3aa: CASSYTGETQYF
CDR3nt: TGTGCCAGCAGCTATACCGGAGAGACCCAGTACTTC

v_gene: TRBV5-1
len: 15
j_gene: TRBJ2-1
abundance: once
d_gene: TRBD2
CDR3aa: CASRRGTSGYNEQFF
CDR3nt: TGCGCCAGCAGAAGGGGGACTAGCGGGTATAATGAGCAGTTCTTC

v_gene: TRBV5-1
len: 15
j_gene: TRBJ2-3
abundance: -
d_gene: -
CDR3aa: CASSSTGTSTDTQYF
CDR3nt: TGCGCCAGCAGCTCAACAGGGACGAGCACAGATACGCAGTATTTT

v_gene: TRBV27
len: 14
j_gene: TRBJ1-2
abundance: -
d_gene: TRBD1
CDR3aa: CASSPTGQGGGYTF
CDR3nt: TGTGCCAGCAGTCCCACCGGACAGGGCGGTGGCTACACCTTC

v_gene: TRBV25-1
len: 14
j_gene: TRBJ2-7
abundance: -
d_gene: -
CDR3aa: CASSPDRSSYEQYF
CDR3nt: TGTGCCAGCAGTCCAGACAGGTCTTCCTACGAGCAGTACTTC

v_gene: TRBV2
len: 17
j_gene: TRBJ2-4
abundance: -
d_gene: -
CDR3aa: CASSAQGVGLAKNIQYF
CDR3nt: TGTGCCAGCAGTGCCCAGGGCGTAGGGTTAGCCAAAAACATTCAGTACTTC

v_gene: TRBV7-9
len: 13
j_gene: TRBJ2-1
abundance: -
d_gene: -
CDR3aa: CASSTFGSHEQFF
CDR3nt: TGTGCCAGCAGCACTTTCGGTAGCCATGAGCAGTTCTTC

v_gene: TRBV29-1
len: 12
j_gene: TRBJ1-3
abundance: -
d_gene: -
CDR3aa: CSVAVSGNTIYF
CDR3nt: TGCAGCGTTGCCGTCTCTGGAAACACCATATATTTT

v_gene: TRBV28
len: 14
j_gene: TRBJ1-5
abundance: -
d_gene: -
CDR3aa: CASRGTTSNQPQHF
CDR3nt: TGTGCCAGCAGGGGGACAACTAGCAATCAGCCCCAGCATTTT

v_gene: TRBV4-1
len: 20
j_gene: TRBJ2-1
abundance: -
d_gene: TRBD2
CDR3aa: CASSQAAGLAGLGPPNEQFF
CDR3nt: TGCGCCAGCAGCCAAGCTGCGGGACTAGCGGGCCTTGGACCCCCCAATGAGCAGTTCTTC

v_gene: TRBV5-6
len: 11
j_gene: TRBJ2-3
abundance: -
d_gene: -
CDR3aa: CASDRGSTQYF
CDR3nt: TGTGCCAGCGATAGGGGTTCTACGCAGTATTTT

v_gene: TRBV6-5
len: 15
j_gene: TRBJ2-5
abundance: -
d_gene: TRBD2
CDR3aa: CASSYGPSGLETQYF
CDR3nt: TGTGCCAGCAGTTACGGGCCTAGCGGATTGGAGACCCAGTACTTC

v_gene: TRBV6-5
len: 15
j_gene: TRBJ2-7
abundance: -
d_gene: -
CDR3aa: CASSYSTGGGYEQYF
CDR3nt: TGTGCCAGCAGTTACTCGACAGGCGGCGGGTACGAGCAGTACTTC

v_gene: TRBV5-1
len: 15
j_gene: TRBJ2-5
abundance: -
d_gene: TRBD1
CDR3aa: CASSDTGVLQGTQYF
CDR3nt: TGCGCCAGCAGCGACACAGGGGTTTTGCAAGGGACCCAGTACTTC

v_gene: TRBV19
len: 13
j_gene: TRBJ1-1
abundance: -
d_gene: -
CDR3aa: CASSIDRNTEAFF
CDR3nt: TGTGCCAGTAGTATTGACAGGAACACTGAAGCTTTCTTT

v_gene: TRBV27
len: 14
j_gene: TRBJ2-3
abundance: -
d_gene: -
CDR3aa: CASSFSRNTDTQYF
CDR3nt: TGTGCCAGCAGTTTCTCCAGAAACACAGATACGCAGTATTTT

v_gene: TRBV11-2
len: 15
j_gene: TRBJ2-1
abundance: -
d_gene: TRBD2
CDR3aa: CASSLIAGGRNEQFF
CDR3nt: TGTGCCAGCAGCTTAATAGCGGGAGGGCGTAATGAGCAGTTCTTC

v_gene: TRBV6-2/TRBV6-3
len: 17
j_gene: TRBJ1-6
abundance: -
d_gene: TRBD1
CDR3aa: CASSQARTGGSNSPLHF
CDR3nt: TGTGCCAGCAGCCAAGCCCGGACAGGGGGTTCAAATTCACCCCTCCACTTT

v_gene: TRBV5-4
len: 15
j_gene: TRBJ2-7
abundance: -
d_gene: TRBD2
CDR3aa: CASSHSGRDSYEQYF
CDR3nt: TGTGCCAGCAGCCATAGCGGGAGGGACTCCTACGAGCAGTACTTC

v_gene: TRBV6-2/TRBV6-3
len: 14
j_gene: TRBJ1-1
abundance: -
d_gene: -
CDR3aa: CASIPRGLNTEAFF
CDR3nt: TGTGCCAGCATCCCTCGAGGGTTGAACACTGAAGCTTTCTTT

v_gene: TRBV5-1
len: 14
j_gene: TRBJ2-7
abundance: -
d_gene: TRBD1
CDR3aa: CASSRDSALREQYF
CDR3nt: TGCGCCAGTTCCCGGGACAGTGCCCTGAGGGAGCAGTACTTC

v_gene: TRBV19
len: 15
j_gene: TRBJ1-6
abundance: once
d_gene: TRBD1
CDR3aa: CASSPGQGAISPLHF
CDR3nt: TGTGCCAGTAGCCCGGGACAGGGTGCGATTTCACCCCTCCACTTT

v_gene: TRBV7-2
len: 15
j_gene: TRBJ2-1
abundance: -
d_gene: -
CDR3aa: CASSTRVSTPNEQFF
CDR3nt: TGTGCCAGCAGCACTAGGGTCTCGACACCCAATGAGCAGTTCTTC

v_gene: TRBV7-9
len: 13
j_gene: TRBJ1-5
abundance: -
d_gene: -
CDR3aa: CASSQDGNQPQHF
CDR3nt: TGTGCCAGCAGTCAGGATGGCAATCAGCCCCAGCATTTT

v_gene: TRBV6-2/TRBV6-3
len: 20
j_gene: TRBJ2-7
abundance: -
d_gene: TRBD2
CDR3aa: CASSPGFWLAGQRNSYEQYF
CDR3nt: TGTGCCAGCAGCCCAGGGTTTTGGCTAGCGGGACAACGAAACTCCTACGAGCAGTACTTC

v_gene: TRBV9
len: 16
j_gene: TRBJ2-5
abundance: -
d_gene: TRBD2
CDR3aa: CASSGGLAGGQETQYF
CDR3nt: TGTGCCAGCAGCGGAGGGCTAGCGGGGGGACAAGAGACCCAGTACTTC